The 18 T cell receptor beta chains below were found in one sample sequenced in a study of T cells in localized non-small cell lung cancer. Produced via immunoSEQ multiplex PCR; TCRdb's table is partial and in-frame only. The table has about 40,000 clones, around 85% seen once. This material consisted of peripheral blood, taken before any cancer treatment. These receptors were obtained from a man aged 40 to 70 with stage I lung adenocarcinoma.

This sequence joins TRBV30 and TRBJ2-1; the D gene is possibly TRBD2 (5 bases). In germline, CDR1 is GTSNPN, CDR2 SVGIG (reference sequence). The V end lost 5 bases, the J end lost 1 base, and 12 bases lay between the germline ends. CDR3 length equals 14 residues. This CDR3 is CAWGSEVSYNEQFF. As DNA, the CDR3 is TGTGCCTGGGGGAGTGAAGTATCCTACAATGAGCAGTTCTTC.

The V and J genes are TRBV15 and TRBJ2-3; the D is unclear. Germline assignment: CDR1 LNHNV and CDR2 YYDKDF (reference sequence). The V gene lost 5 bases and the J gene lost 2 bases, with 8 bases spanning the gap. The CDR3 spans 13 residues. The DNA of the CDR3 is TGTGCCACCAGCCCGATAATCACAGATACGCAGTATTTT. Translation: CATSPIITDTQYF. Full variable domain (remainder filled in from reference TRBV15 and TRBJ2-3): DAMVIQNPRYQVTQFGKPVTLSCSQTLNHNVMYWYQQKSSQAPKLLFHYYDKDFNNEADTPDNFQSRRPNTSFCFLDIRSPGLGDTAMYLCATSPIITDTQYFGPGTRLTVL.

The chain carries TRBV2 and TRBJ1-3; D call uncertain. Germline V gives CDR1 SNHLY, CDR2 FYNNEI. The V gene lost 6 bases and the J gene lost 0 bases, with 9 bases spanning the gap. There are 14 residues in the CDR3. CDR3 bases: TGTGCCAGCAGGACACCTAGCTCTGGAAACACCATATATTTT. Its translation is CASRTPSSGNTIYF.

V usage is TRBV30 and J usage is TRBJ1-4; tentative D call: TRBD1 (5 bases). This CDR3 has 14 residues. CDR1 and CDR2 (germline): GTSNPN, SVGIG (reference sequence). V was shortened by 2 bases and J by 5 bases, with 12 bases between the two germline ends. The CDR3 sequence is CAWSRGETNEKLFF. In DNA, the CDR3 is TGTGCCTGGAGTAGGGGAGAGACGAATGAAAAACTGTTTTTT.

The genes are TRBV7-6 and TRBJ2-5; D may be TRBD2 (6 bases). V was trimmed by 8 bases and J by 3 bases, leaving 22 bases between them. The CDR3 extends over 16 amino acids. Germline assignment: CDR1 SGHVS and CDR2 FNYEAQ. The CDR3 DNA is TGTGCCAGCTCTAACCGGATGGCGGGAATGGAAGAGACCCAGTACTTC. Its protein product is CASSNRMAGMEETQYF. Combining the CDR3 with reference TRBV7-6 and TRBJ2-5 gives the whole variable domain GAGVSQSPRYKVTKRGQDVALRCDPISGHVSLYWYRQALGQGPEFLTYFNYEAQQDKSGLPNDRFSAERPEGSISTLTIQRTEQRDSAMYRCASSNRMAGMEETQYFGPGTRLLVL.

CDR3 DNA: TGTGCCAGCAGCTTAGTCCCAGGGCAGAGGAACACTGAAGCTTTCTTT. Translation gives CASSLVPGQRNTEAFF. This chain connects TRBV7-8 to TRBJ1-1; perhaps TRBD1 as D (5 bases). Trimming pared 1 base from V and 1 base from J, leaving 13 bases between. The length of the CDR3 is 16 residues. Germline values: CDR1 SGHVS, CDR2 FQNEAQ.

V and J are TRBV5-6 and TRBJ2-3, with 10 bases identical to TRBD2. This CDR3 spans 15 amino acids. The germline V gene encodes CDR1 SGHDT and CDR2 YYEEEE. V trimming: 0 bases; J trimming: 6 bases; junction bases outside the gene matches: 4. The CDR3 DNA follows: TGTGCCAGCAGCTTGGATAGCGGGAGGTCGGATACGCAGTATTTT. As protein: CASSLDSGRSDTQYF.

The CDR3 reads CASSPQGIGANEKLFF. In DNA, the CDR3 is TGTGCCAGCAGTCCACAGGGTATCGGTGCTAATGAAAAACTGTTTTTT. The chain uses TRBV28 and TRBJ1-4; D is possibly TRBD1 (6 bases). Trimming left V 5 bases short and J 3 bases short, with 16 bases between. This CDR3 comprises 16 residues. CDR1 and CDR2 from the germline V gene are MDHEN and SYDVKM. Together with reference TRBV28 and TRBJ1-4, the CDR3 gives the full variable domain: DVKVTQSSRYLVKRTGEKVFLECVQDMDHENMFWYRQDPGLGLRLIYFSYDVKMKEKGDIPEGYSVSREKKERFSLILESASTNQTSMYLCASSPQGIGANEKLFFGSGTQLSVL.

Concerning this clone: Relative to the germline gene, one junction end is altered; a read error may explain this. The chain recombines TRBV4-1 with TRBJ2-7, with 8 bases matching TRBD2. Germline V gene sequence: CDR1 MGHRA, CDR2 YSYEKL. The CDR3 sequence is 19 residues long. CDR3 in DNA: TGCGCCAGCGGCCAGTTCGGGGGGGAGGGCCCTTTGGGGCAGTACGAGCAGTACTTC. Residues: CASGQFGGEGPLGQYEQYF.

This clone was seen more than once but under ten times. The chain combines TRBV5-6 with TRBJ1-1; possibly TRBD1 for D (5 bases). The CDR3 has 13 residues. From germline, CDR1 is SGHDT and CDR2 YYEEEE. V lost 5 bases and J 3 bases, leaving 11 bases between the germline ends. CDR3 bases: TGTGCCAGCAGTCAGGTGGGGGACACTGAAGCTTTCTTT. Its protein is CASSQVGDTEAFF.

The CDR3 DNA follows: TGTGCCAGCAGCGTCGACGCCACCTACGAGCAGTACTTC. Residues: CASSVDATYEQYF. The J gene is TRBJ2-7, the V gene TRBV9; no firm D call. V lost 2 bases and J 2 bases, leaving 8 bases between the germline ends. From germline, CDR1 is SGDLS and CDR2 YYNGEE. This CDR3 region has 13 residues.

This clone was seen a single time. The chain uses TRBV7-2 and TRBJ2-5; a possible D gene is TRBD1 (6 bases). Trimming stripped 5 bases from V and 0 bases from J, with 16 bases between. The germline V gene has CDR1 SGHTA and CDR2 FQGNSA. The CDR3 covers 16 residues. DNA for the CDR3: TGTGCCAGCAGCAGTAGGGGGTCCCTACACCAAGAGACCCAGTACTTC. Its translation: CASSSRGSLHQETQYF.

The chain employs TRBV5-1 and TRBJ2-1; D is ambiguous. The length of the CDR3 is 14 residues. Per germline, CDR1 SGHRS and CDR2 YFSETQ. V was clipped by 0 bases and J by 3 bases, with 7 bases between them. The CDR3: CASSLVPSYNEQFF. DNA of the CDR3: TGCGCCAGCAGCTTGGTTCCGAGCTACAATGAGCAGTTCTTC.

This chain links TRBV7-2 with TRBJ2-1; D is ambiguous. The CDR3 has 16 amino acids. V was shortened by 5 bases and J by 0 bases, with 14 bases between the two germline ends. Germline CDR1 is SGHTA and CDR2 is FQGNSA. The CDR3 nucleotides are TGTGCCAGCAGCCCCGGCGCCCCCAGCTCCTACAATGAGCAGTTCTTC. Translating it yields CASSPGAPSSYNEQFF.

This clone is a singleton in its sample. The CDR3 is CSVAVSAYEQYF. CDR3 in DNA: TGCAGCGTTGCTGTATCCGCCTACGAGCAGTACTTC. V usage is TRBV29-1 and J usage is TRBJ2-7, with D uncertain. CDR3 length: 12 residues. V was shortened by 4 bases and J by 2 bases, with 9 bases between the two germline ends. Germline CDR1 SQVTM, CDR2 ANQGSEA.

V is TRBV6-6 and J is TRBJ2-3; 13 positions agree with TRBD2. This CDR3 comprises 15 residues. Germline values: CDR1 MNHNY, CDR2 SVGAGI (reference sequence). V lost 8 bases to trimming and J lost 3 bases; unmatched junction nucleotides: 5. CDR3 in amino acids: CASSGLAGVTDTQYF. The DNA for the CDR3 is TGTGCCAGCTCCGGACTAGCGGGAGTGACAGATACGCAGTATTTT.

The V gene is TRBV4-2, the J gene TRBJ2-2, with D perhaps TRBD2 (5 bases). The CDR3 totals 14 residues. V lost 1 base and J 4 bases, leaving 7 bases between the germline ends. Germline loops: CDR1 LGHNA, CDR2 YNFKEQ. The CDR3 coding sequence is TGTGCCAGCAGCCAAGCGGGGTTCACCGGGGAGCTGTTTTTT. The encoded protein is CASSQAGFTGELFF.

The rearrangement links TRBV28 to TRBJ2-3; 9 positions match TRBD2. In germline, CDR1 is MDHEN, CDR2 SYDVKM. V lost 6 bases and J lost 1; bases outside the gene matches: 8. This CDR3 spans 16 amino acids. CDR3: CASSNSGRGGTDTQYF. CDR3 nucleotide sequence: TGTGCCAGCAGCAATAGCGGGAGAGGGGGCACAGATACGCAGTATTTT.